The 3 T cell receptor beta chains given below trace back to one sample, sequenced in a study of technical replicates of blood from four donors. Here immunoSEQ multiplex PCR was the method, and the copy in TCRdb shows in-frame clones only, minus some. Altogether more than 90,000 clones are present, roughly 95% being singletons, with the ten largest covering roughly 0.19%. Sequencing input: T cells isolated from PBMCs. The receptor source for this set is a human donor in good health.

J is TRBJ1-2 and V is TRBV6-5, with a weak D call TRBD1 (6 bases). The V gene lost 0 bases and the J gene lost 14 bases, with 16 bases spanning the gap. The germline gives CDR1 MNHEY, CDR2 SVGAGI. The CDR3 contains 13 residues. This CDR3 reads CASSYSGAVSGTF. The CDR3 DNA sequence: TGTGCCAGCAGTTACTCGGGGGCAGTCTCTGGGACCTTC.

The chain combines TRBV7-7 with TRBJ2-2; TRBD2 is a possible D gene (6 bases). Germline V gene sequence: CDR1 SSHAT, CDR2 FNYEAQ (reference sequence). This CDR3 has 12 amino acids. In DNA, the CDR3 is TGTGCTGCCGACGGGGGAACCGGGGAGCTGTTTTTT. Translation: CAADGGTGELFF.

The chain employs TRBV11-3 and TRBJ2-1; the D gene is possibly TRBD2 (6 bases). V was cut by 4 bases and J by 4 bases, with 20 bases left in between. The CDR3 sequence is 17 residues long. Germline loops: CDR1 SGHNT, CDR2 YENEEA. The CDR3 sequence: CASSYGGNAKLYNEQFF. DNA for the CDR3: TGTGCCAGCAGCTATGGGGGGAATGCCAAACTTTACAATGAGCAGTTCTTC.